The 29 T cell receptor beta chains listed next were all sequenced from one sample in a study of T cell responses to AZD1222 COVID-19 vaccine (dated by TCRdb to the early 2020s). The library was built by means of the immunoSEQ multiplex PCR assay. TCRdb holds this immuneACCESS table with in-frame rearrangements only. Some clones are missing; in checked studies, unresolved V genes explain under half, and the rest has no known cause. The sample table records 140,000 to 150,000 clones; around nine tenths of these occur just once. The top ten hold 4% to 6% of the sample. The time point label on this specimen signifies: baseline before first vaccination. Sequences were derived from peripheral blood, sampled on day 0 of AZD1222 vaccination. The source of these receptors is an adult in good health.

The chain uses TRBV2 and TRBJ1-5; tentatively, D is TRBD1 (6 bases). Germline loops: CDR1 SNHLY, CDR2 FYNNEI. V lost 7 bases, J lost 6 bases, and 19 bases lay in between. The CDR3 runs 15 residues. Here the CDR3 reads CASKLQGLRGQPQHF. As DNA, the CDR3 is TGTGCCAGCAAGCTACAGGGCCTCCGGGGTCAGCCCCAGCATTTT.

The V and J genes are TRBV28 and TRBJ2-7, with 8 bases fitting TRBD1. CDR1 and CDR2 from the germline V gene are MDHEN and SYDVKM. V shed 6 bases and J 3 bases; nucleotides not matched to a gene: 7. This CDR3 has 14 amino acids. CDR3 in amino acids: CASRGQVVNYEQYF. The CDR3, as DNA: TGTGCCAGCAGGGGACAGGTCGTTAACTACGAGCAGTACTTC.

The genes are TRBV2 and TRBJ1-4; D is undetermined. Per germline, CDR1 SNHLY and CDR2 FYNNEI. The V gene lost 0 bases and the J gene lost 8 bases, with 7 bases spanning the gap. This CDR3 is 13 amino acids long. CDR3 sequence (DNA): TGTGCCAGCAGTGAAGCCAGGAGGGAAAAACTGTTTTTT. Translation gives CASSEARREKLFF.

This clone was observed a single time. As DNA, the CDR3 is TGTGCCAGCAGCCAGAGGTTTGTAGCTTTCTTT. Its protein product is CASSQRFVAFF. V gene TRBV7-2 combines with J gene TRBJ1-1; D remains unclear. The germline V gene encodes CDR1 SGHTA and CDR2 FQGNSA. V was trimmed by 5 bases and J by 10 bases, leaving 11 bases between them. The CDR3 runs to 11 residues.

The chain joins TRBV6-5 to TRBJ2-7; 8 positions agree with TRBD2. Germline assignment: CDR1 MNHEY and CDR2 SVGAGI. V shed 8 bases, J shed 3 bases, and the junction held 6 bases outside the gene matches. CDR3 length equals 13 residues. The CDR3 DNA sequence: TGTGCCAGCCTCGGGGGGGCCAGCTACGAGCAGTACTTC. It specifies CASLGGASYEQYF.

This chain joins TRBV24-1 and TRBJ1-4; D is unresolved. V lost 0 bases and J 6 bases, leaving 10 bases between the germline ends. The CDR3 extends over 15 amino acids. Germline V gene sequence: CDR1 KGHDR, CDR2 SFDVKD. The CDR3 coding sequence is TGTGCCACCAGTGATTTGAACGGGAGGGATGAAAAACTGTTTTTT. The encoded protein is CATSDLNGRDEKLFF.

The V gene is TRBV4-2, the J gene TRBJ2-1; unclear D gene. With 2 bases removed from V and 6 bases from J, the gap between germline ends came to 14 bases. In germline, CDR1 is LGHNA, CDR2 YNFKEQ. This CDR3 region has 15 residues. The CDR3 here is CASSQSSQYVNEQFF. CDR3 coding DNA: TGTGCCAGCAGCCAATCCAGCCAATATGTCAATGAGCAGTTCTTC.

The chain recombines TRBV27 with TRBJ1-1, with D possibly TRBD1 on 6 matching bases. CDR3 length: 16 amino acids. Germline V gives CDR1 MNHEY, CDR2 SMNVEV (reference sequence). V was trimmed by 6 bases and J by 4 bases, leaving 21 bases between them. The CDR3 DNA reads TGTGCCAGCAGGCCCACGGGGGGGGGCAGGGGCACTGAAGCTTTCTTT. Translated, it gives CASRPTGGGRGTEAFF.

This clone was seen once. This sequence joins TRBV6-5 and TRBJ2-1; 7 bases align to TRBD2. The CDR3 spans 15 residues. V was clipped by 8 bases and J by 2 bases; unmatched bases: 9. Germline values: CDR1 MNHEY, CDR2 SVGAGI. In DNA form, the CDR3 reads TGTGCCAGCCGGGAGGAGAGGCTCACCTACAATGAGCAGTTCTTC. Translation gives CASREERLTYNEQFF.

CDR3 in DNA: TGTGCCAGCAGCTTGGTACCCGGAGATACGCAGTATTTT. Amino acids: CASSLVPGDTQYF. The chain joins TRBV5-4 to TRBJ2-3; D gene unclear. CDR1 and CDR2 from the germline V gene are SGHNT and YYREEE (reference sequence). Trimming removed 0 bases at V and 5 bases at J, with 7 bases between. This CDR3 region has 13 residues.

The chain links TRBV5-6 to TRBJ1-4; 10 bases fit TRBD1. The CDR3 is 15 amino acids. J gave up 8 bases and V 3 bases, and 7 bases lay outside the gene matches. Germline CDR1 reads SGHDT; CDR2 reads YYEEEE. CDR3 coding DNA: TGTGCCAGCAGCTCGGGGACAGGGGTTCGGGAAAAACTGTTTTTT. The encoded protein is CASSSGTGVREKLFF.

The chain couples TRBV10-3 to TRBJ1-5; D is undetermined. The length of the CDR3 is 15 residues. Germline V gene sequence: CDR1 ENHRY, CDR2 SYGVKD. V gave up 0 bases and J gave up 5 bases, with 11 bases separating them. The CDR3 nucleotides are TGTGCCATCAGTGAGTCGAAGGGATGGGATCAGCCCCAGCATTTT. This sequence encodes CAISESKGWDQPQHF.

The chain joins TRBV7-2 to TRBJ1-1; TRBD1 is a possible D gene (5 bases). This CDR3 is built from 14 residues. Germline V gives CDR1 SGHTA, CDR2 FQGNSA. The ends were cut back, 3 bases at V and 3 bases at J, with 11 bases in the middle. This CDR3 reads CASSFQTDHTEAFF. The CDR3 DNA follows: TGTGCCAGCAGCTTCCAGACAGATCACACTGAAGCTTTCTTT.

This sequence joins TRBV6-2 or TRBV6-3 and TRBJ2-7; D might be TRBD1 or TRBD2, each matching 5 bases. This CDR3 contains 13 residues. CDR1 and CDR2 from the germline V gene are MNHEY and SVGEGT. With 2 bases removed from V and 0 bases from J, the gap between germline ends came to 5 bases. The CDR3 region is CASSYGGSYEQYF. As DNA, the CDR3 is TGTGCCAGCAGTTACGGGGGCTCCTACGAGCAGTACTTC.

The J gene is TRBJ2-2, the V gene TRBV5-4; D is unresolved. Trimming pared 2 bases from V and 2 bases from J, leaving 10 bases between. Looked up from germline, CDR1 is SGHNT and CDR2 is YYREEE (reference sequence). The CDR3 has 15 residues. The DNA for the CDR3 is TGTGCCAGCAGCTTTCGGGTGAGAAACACCGGGGAGCTGTTTTTT. This sequence encodes CASSFRVRNTGELFF.

The chain is built from TRBV27 and TRBJ2-3, with D perhaps assigned TRBD1 or TRBD2 (5 bases each). The germline gives CDR1 MNHEY, CDR2 SMNVEV (reference sequence). The CDR3 runs to 15 residues. Trimming took 6 bases from V and 1 from J, leaving 14 bases between them. The CDR3 DNA reads as TGTGCCAGCAGCGCCGGGACCATCCGCACAGATACGCAGTATTTT. It translates to CASSAGTIRTDTQYF.

This chain connects TRBV6-1 to TRBJ1-6, with 10 bases aligning to TRBD1. V lost 4 bases to trimming and J lost 0 bases; unmatched junction nucleotides: 6. Germline V CDR1 and CDR2: MNHNS, SASEGT. This CDR3 has 18 residues. In DNA form, the CDR3 reads TGTGCCAGCAGTGTTGGACAGGGGGTGAGCTCCTATAATTCACCCCTCCACTTT. Its protein product is CASSVGQGVSSYNSPLHF.

The V call is TRBV4-3, the J call TRBJ2-3; the D is unclear. CDR3 size: 15 residues. Trimming pared 1 base from V and 2 bases from J, leaving 10 bases between. Germline assignment: CDR1 LGHNA and CDR2 YSLEER. CDR3 loop: CASSQGMDHTDTQYF. The CDR3 DNA reads as TGCGCCAGCAGCCAAGGAATGGACCACACAGATACGCAGTATTTT.

The chain uses TRBV14 and TRBJ2-5; 11 bases fit TRBD1. The CDR3 totals 16 residues. The V segment lost 3 bases and the J segment 5 bases; nucleotides outside the gene matches: 8. Germline V CDR1 and CDR2: SGHDN, FVKESK. CDR3 amino acids: CASSHLGQGAQETQYF. DNA of the CDR3: TGTGCCAGCAGCCACCTCGGACAGGGGGCGCAGGAGACCCAGTACTTC.

The chain employs TRBV18 and TRBJ2-5; tentatively, D is TRBD2 (5 bases). Germline V gene sequence: CDR1 KGHSH, CDR2 LQKENI. V dropped 0 bases and J dropped 5 bases, with 19 bases sitting between them. This CDR3 comprises 17 residues. Here the CDR3 reads CASSPPAVYSREETQYF. The CDR3 DNA reads TGTGCCAGCTCACCACCAGCGGTATACTCCCGAGAGGAGACCCAGTACTTC. The full variable domain, completed using reference TRBV18 and TRBJ2-5, is NAGVMQNPRHLVRRRGQEARLRCSPMKGHSHVYWYRQLPEEGLKFMVYLQKENIIDESGMPKERFSAEFPKEGPSILRIQQVVRGDSAAYFCASSPPAVYSREETQYFGPGTRLLVL.

This chain joins TRBV19 and TRBJ2-1; 7 bases agree with TRBD1. The V gene end was trimmed by 7 bases and the J gene end by 5 bases; junction bases not matched to a gene: 14. CDR1 is LNHDA, CDR2 SQIVND, per germline (reference sequence). The CDR3 extends over 16 amino acids. CDR3 amino acids: CASTSTGITLDNEQFF. The CDR3 nucleotides read TGTGCCAGTACTTCGACAGGGATTACTCTCGACAATGAGCAGTTCTTC.

This clone was observed a single time. The J gene is TRBJ1-2, the V gene TRBV7-8, with D possibly matching TRBD1 (6 bases). The V and J ends lost 2 bases and 13 bases respectively, with 23 bases between them. Germline CDR1 reads SGHVS; CDR2 reads FQNEAQ. The CDR3 contains 15 residues. Written as DNA, the CDR3 is TGTGCCAGCAGCTTAACCCCGGACAGTCTCCCCTCCTGCACCTTC. It yields the protein CASSLTPDSLPSCTF.

This chain links TRBV13 with TRBJ1-2; D may be TRBD1 (6 bases). This CDR3 has 14 residues. Germline CDR1 reads PRHDT; CDR2 reads FYEKMQ (reference sequence). Deletions cut 8 bases from V and 9 bases from J, with 22 bases between. CDR3 coding DNA: TGTGCCAGCGCGAGGGCAGTGAGAGGGGGGAGCTACACCTTC. Its protein is CASARAVRGGSYTF.

This sequence joins TRBV27 and TRBJ2-7; 10 nucleotides match TRBD1. There are 13 residues in the CDR3. Trimming took 8 bases from V and 2 from J; bases not matched to a gene: 3. Germline lookup yields CDR1 MNHEY and CDR2 SMNVEV (reference sequence). The CDR3 here is CASGGTGAYEQYF. The CDR3 region has the DNA TGTGCCAGCGGAGGGACAGGGGCCTACGAGCAGTACTTC.

The chain couples TRBV28 to TRBJ2-1; no definite D call. V was clipped by 2 bases and J by 6 bases, with 5 bases between them. The CDR3 consists of 12 residues. Germline loops: CDR1 MDHEN, CDR2 SYDVKM. CDR3 protein: CASSLGFNEQFF. In DNA form, the CDR3 reads TGTGCCAGCAGTTTAGGGTTCAATGAGCAGTTCTTC.

The chain uses TRBV12-3 or TRBV12-4 and TRBJ1-4, with D uncertain. The CDR3 has 13 amino acids. V was pared by 4 bases and J by 4 bases, with 7 bases between. The CDR3 DNA is TGTGCCAGCAGTTGGCGTAGTAATGAAAAACTGTTTTTT. It yields the protein CASSWRSNEKLFF.

The V call is TRBV6-2 or TRBV6-3, the J call TRBJ1-2; TRBD1 matches at 7 bases. V lost 2 bases to trimming and J lost 0 bases; unmatched junction nucleotides: 0. Germline assignment: CDR1 MNHEY and CDR2 SVGEGT. The CDR3 has 14 amino acids. CDR3 residues: CASSYGTANYGYTF. The CDR3 DNA sequence: TGTGCCAGCAGTTACGGGACAGCTAACTATGGCTACACCTTC.

The chain recombines TRBV4-1 with TRBJ1-1; 7 bases line up with TRBD1. Germline CDR1 MGHRA, CDR2 YSYEKL. The trim removed 1 base at V and 5 bases at J, leaving 4 bases unmatched. The CDR3 contains 14 residues. The CDR3 is CASSQGDRRTEAFF. Written as DNA, the CDR3 is TGCGCCAGCAGCCAAGGGGACAGACGGACTGAAGCTTTCTTT.

The CDR3 sequence: CASSLPGSSYNEQFF. CDR3 in DNA: TGTGCCAGCAGTTTACCCGGGAGCTCCTACAATGAGCAGTTCTTC. The chain recombines TRBV28 with TRBJ2-1, with D perhaps TRBD2 (6 bases). V lost 2 bases to trimming and J lost 0 bases, with 8 bases between them. The CDR3 length is 15 residues. Germline CDR1 MDHEN, CDR2 SYDVKM.